This T cell receptor (beta chain) was captured by sequencing in a study of blood T cell repertoires in COVID-19. Study-wide background: Material from acute and convalescent COVID-19 was sourced from the United States, Italy and Spain.

Germline V lookup: CDR1 MDHEN, CDR2 SYDVKM. V lost 7 bases, J lost 0 bases, and 4 bases lay in between. The CDR3 is 12 amino acids. As originally analysed: Reference gene primer amplification in the assay estimated nucleated cell counts. Only in-frame clones appear in the TCRdb table, and some are missing; sequencing was by immunoSEQ multiplex PCR. The V and J calls and the clone size are those of that table, but D and trimming were determined from the DNA. The sample lists about 150,000 clones; around 84% were seen once. Sequencing used peripheral blood. The receptor comes from a woman in her forties or fifties with acute or convalescent COVID-19. The chain employs TRBV28 and TRBJ1-3; no reliable D call. In DNA form, the CDR3 reads TGTGCCAGCACGGTCTCTGGAAACACCATATATTTT. Translated: CASTVSGNTIYF.